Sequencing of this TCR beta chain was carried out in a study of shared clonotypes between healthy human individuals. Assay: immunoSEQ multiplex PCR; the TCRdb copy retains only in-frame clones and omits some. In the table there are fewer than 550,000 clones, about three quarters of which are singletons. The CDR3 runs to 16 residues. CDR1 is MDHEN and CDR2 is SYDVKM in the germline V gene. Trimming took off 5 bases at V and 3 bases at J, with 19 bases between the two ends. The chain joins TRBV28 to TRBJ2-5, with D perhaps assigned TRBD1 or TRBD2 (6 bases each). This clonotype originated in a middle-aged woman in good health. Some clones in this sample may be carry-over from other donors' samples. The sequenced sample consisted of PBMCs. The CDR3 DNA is TGTGCCAGCAGTCCGGGGGCAGTTGCAACCAAAGAGACCCAGTACTTC. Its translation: CASSPGAVATKETQYF.